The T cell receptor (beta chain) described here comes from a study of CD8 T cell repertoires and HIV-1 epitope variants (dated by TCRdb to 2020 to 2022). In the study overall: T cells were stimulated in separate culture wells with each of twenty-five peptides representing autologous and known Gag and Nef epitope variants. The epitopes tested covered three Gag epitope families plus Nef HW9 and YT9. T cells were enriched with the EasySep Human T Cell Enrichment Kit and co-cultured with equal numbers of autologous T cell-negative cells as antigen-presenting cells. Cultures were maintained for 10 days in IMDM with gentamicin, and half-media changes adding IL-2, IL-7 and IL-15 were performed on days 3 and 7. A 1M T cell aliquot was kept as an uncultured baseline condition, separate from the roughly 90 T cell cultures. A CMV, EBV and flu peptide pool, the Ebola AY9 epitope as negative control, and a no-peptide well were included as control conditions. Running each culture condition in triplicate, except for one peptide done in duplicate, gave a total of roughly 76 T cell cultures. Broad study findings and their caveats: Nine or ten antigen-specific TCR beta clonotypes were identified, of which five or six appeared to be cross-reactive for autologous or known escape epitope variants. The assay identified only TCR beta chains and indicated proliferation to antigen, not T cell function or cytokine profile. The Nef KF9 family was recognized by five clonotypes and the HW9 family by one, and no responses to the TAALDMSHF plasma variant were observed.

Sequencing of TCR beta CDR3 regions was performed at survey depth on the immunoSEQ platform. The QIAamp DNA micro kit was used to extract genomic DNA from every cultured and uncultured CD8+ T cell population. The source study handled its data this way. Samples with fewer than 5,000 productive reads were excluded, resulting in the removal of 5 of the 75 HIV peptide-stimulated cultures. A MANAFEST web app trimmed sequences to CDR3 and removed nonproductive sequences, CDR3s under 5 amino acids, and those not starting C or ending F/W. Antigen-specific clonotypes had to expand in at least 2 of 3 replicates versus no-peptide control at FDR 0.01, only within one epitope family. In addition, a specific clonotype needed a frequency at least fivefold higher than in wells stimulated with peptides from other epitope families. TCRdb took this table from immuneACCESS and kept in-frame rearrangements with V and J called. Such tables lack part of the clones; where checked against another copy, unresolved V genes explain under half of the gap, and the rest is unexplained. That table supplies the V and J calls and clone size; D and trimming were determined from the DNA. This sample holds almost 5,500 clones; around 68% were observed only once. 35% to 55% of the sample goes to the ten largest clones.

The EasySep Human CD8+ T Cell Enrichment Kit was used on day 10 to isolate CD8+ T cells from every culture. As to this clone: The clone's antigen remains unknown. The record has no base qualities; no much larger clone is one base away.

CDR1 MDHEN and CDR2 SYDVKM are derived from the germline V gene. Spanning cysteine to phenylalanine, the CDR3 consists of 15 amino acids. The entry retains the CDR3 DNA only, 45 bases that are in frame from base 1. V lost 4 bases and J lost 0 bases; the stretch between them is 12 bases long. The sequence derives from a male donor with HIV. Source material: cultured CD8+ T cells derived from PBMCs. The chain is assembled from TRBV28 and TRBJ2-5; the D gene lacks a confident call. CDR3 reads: CASSSVDRDQETQYF. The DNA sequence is TGTGCCAGCAGTTCCGTCGACCGAGACCAAGAGACCCAGTACTTC.